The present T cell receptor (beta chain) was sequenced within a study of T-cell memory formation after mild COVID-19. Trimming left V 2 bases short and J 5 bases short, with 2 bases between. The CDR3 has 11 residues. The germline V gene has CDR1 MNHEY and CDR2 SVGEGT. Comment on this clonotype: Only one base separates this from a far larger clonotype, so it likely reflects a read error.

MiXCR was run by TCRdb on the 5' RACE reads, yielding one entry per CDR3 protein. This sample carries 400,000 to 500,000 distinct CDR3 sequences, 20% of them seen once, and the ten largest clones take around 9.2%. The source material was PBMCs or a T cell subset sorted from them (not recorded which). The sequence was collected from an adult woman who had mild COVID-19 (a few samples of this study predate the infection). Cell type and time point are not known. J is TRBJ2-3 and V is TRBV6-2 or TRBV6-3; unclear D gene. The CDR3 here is CASSYIDTQYF. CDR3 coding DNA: TGTGCCAGCAGTTACATAGATACGCAGTATTTT.